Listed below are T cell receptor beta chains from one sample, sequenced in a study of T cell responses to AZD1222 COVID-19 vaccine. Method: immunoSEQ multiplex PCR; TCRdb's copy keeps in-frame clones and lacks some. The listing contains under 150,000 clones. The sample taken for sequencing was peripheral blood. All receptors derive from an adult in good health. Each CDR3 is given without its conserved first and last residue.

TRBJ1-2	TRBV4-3	ASSQEGQPVAGYT
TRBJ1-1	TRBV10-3	AISESGSLNTEAF
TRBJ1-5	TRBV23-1	ASSLRSGQGNQPQH
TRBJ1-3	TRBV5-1	ASSLGISGNTIY
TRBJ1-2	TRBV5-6	ASSFRQADYGYT
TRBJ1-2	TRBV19	ASSTGRNMVGYT
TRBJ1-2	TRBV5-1	ASSLDRVAYGYT
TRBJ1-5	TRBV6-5	ASSTGTLGNQPQH
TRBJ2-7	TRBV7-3	ASSSYLRPYEQY
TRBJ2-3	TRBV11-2	ASSPRGAGGDTQY
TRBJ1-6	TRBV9	ASSVGVEGTSPLH
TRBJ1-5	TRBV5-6	ASSNKAGSGANQPQH
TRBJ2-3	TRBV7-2	ASSRQGSDTQY
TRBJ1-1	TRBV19	ASSIALNTEAF
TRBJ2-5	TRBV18	ASSPPTGKETQY
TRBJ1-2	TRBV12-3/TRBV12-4	ASGYSGYT